These 29 T cell receptor beta chains share one sample of origin, sequenced in a study of shared clonotypes between healthy human individuals. Terminally differentiated effector memory CD45RA+ cells were excluded by CCR7 positive selection of CD45RO-negative cells. Sequencing was performed with immunoSEQ multiplex PCR; in TCRdb, only in-frame clones are kept and a portion is missing. The sample has over 2 million clones; about 95% are singletons. Sequenced material: naive CD8+ T cells sorted from blood. The receptors here all came from a man in his late teens or twenties in good health.

This sequence joins TRBV7-3 and TRBJ2-3; weak D call: TRBD2 (5 bases). Trimming stripped 2 bases from V and 0 bases from J, with 9 bases between. The germline V gene has CDR1 SGHTA and CDR2 FQGTGA. The CDR3 is 15 amino acids. The CDR3 is CASSLGGPSTDTQYF. CDR3 nucleotide sequence: TGTGCCAGCAGCTTAGGCGGGCCTAGCACAGATACGCAGTATTTT.

The chain links TRBV7-8 to TRBJ1-5; D is unresolved. Germline V gene data show CDR1 as SGHVS and CDR2 as FQNEAQ. Trimming took off 0 bases at V and 6 bases at J, with 6 bases between the two ends. The CDR3 loop spans 13 amino acids. The CDR3 protein is CASSLASVQPQHF. CDR3 in DNA: TGTGCCAGCAGCTTAGCGTCTGTTCAGCCCCAGCATTTT.

V and J are TRBV6-5 and TRBJ2-7, with D perhaps matching TRBD2 (6 bases). V was trimmed by 6 bases and J by 6 bases, leaving 12 bases between them. The CDR3 covers 12 residues. Germline assignment: CDR1 MNHEY and CDR2 SVGAGI. In DNA, the CDR3 is TGTGCCAGCAGCCCGGGGGACGGCGAGCAGTACTTC. Amino acid sequence: CASSPGDGEQYF.

The genes are TRBV9 and TRBJ2-3, with TRBD1 matching over 9 bases. The V and J ends lost 4 bases and 0 bases, in that order; junction bases with no gene match: 6. The CDR3 covers 16 residues. Per germline, CDR1 SGDLS and CDR2 YYNGEE. The CDR3 region is CASSTWTGASTDTQYF. The CDR3 nucleotides read TGTGCCAGCAGCACCTGGACAGGGGCTAGCACAGATACGCAGTATTTT.

This clone was detected only once. J is TRBJ1-3 and V is TRBV13; D gene uncertain. Trimming cost V 5 bases and J 0 bases, with 11 bases left between them. In germline, CDR1 is PRHDT, CDR2 FYEKMQ (reference sequence). The CDR3 has 15 amino acids. CDR3 sequence (DNA): TGTGCCAGCAGCGACACCGACTACTCTGGAAACACCATATATTTT. Translation gives CASSDTDYSGNTIYF.

This rearrangement joins TRBV30 to TRBJ1-1; D remains unclear. V lost 4 bases to trimming and J lost 3 bases, with 6 bases between them. The CDR3 covers 11 residues. Germline V gene lookup returns CDR1 GTSNPN and CDR2 SVGIG (reference sequence). Here the CDR3 reads CAWNYDTEAFF. DNA for the CDR3: TGTGCCTGGAATTACGACACTGAAGCTTTCTTT.

This clone was recorded only once. The chain carries TRBV30 and TRBJ2-3; tentatively, D is TRBD2 (5 bases). CDR1 and CDR2 from the germline V gene are GTSNPN and SVGIG (reference sequence). V was clipped by 1 base and J by 6 bases, with 17 bases between them. The CDR3 is 15 residues long. CDR3 residues: CAWSEGSLREDTQYF. The CDR3 nucleotides read TGTGCCTGGAGTGAAGGGAGCCTGAGGGAGGATACGCAGTATTTT.

The J gene is TRBJ1-1, the V gene TRBV5-1; possibly TRBD1 for D (6 bases). The V end was cut by 2 bases, the J end by 3 bases, with 17 bases between. Germline lookup yields CDR1 SGHRS and CDR2 YFSETQ. This CDR3 comprises 16 residues. The CDR3 bases are TGCGCCAGCAGCTTCAGAGGAGACAGGCGGGACACTGAAGCTTTCTTT. As protein: CASSFRGDRRDTEAFF.

This clone was seen only once. The rearrangement joins TRBV10-2 to TRBJ1-1; D is unclear. This CDR3 contains 14 residues. The ends were cut back, 3 bases at V and 4 bases at J, with 12 bases in the middle. Germline assignment: CDR1 WSHSY and CDR2 SAAADI. This CDR3 is CASSDRYGSTEAFF. CDR3 coding DNA: TGCGCCAGCAGTGATCGGTACGGTAGCACTGAAGCTTTCTTT.

This clone came up once. The chain employs TRBV25-1 and TRBJ2-7; 7 bases fit TRBD2. The V and J ends lost 6 bases and 3 bases, in that order; junction bases with no gene match: 5. CDR1 and CDR2 (germline): MGHDK, SYGVNS. This CDR3 region has 13 residues. The CDR3: CASRGGDYYEQYF. The CDR3 DNA reads as TGTGCCAGCAGGGGGGGGGATTACTACGAGCAGTACTTC.

The rearrangement uses TRBV5-4 and TRBJ2-3, with 9 bases matching TRBD1. V lost 5 bases and J lost 2; bases outside the gene matches: 9. Germline loops: CDR1 SGHNT, CDR2 YYREEE (reference sequence). The CDR3 is 16 amino acids. The CDR3: CASRTTGGPTTDTQYF. The CDR3 DNA follows: TGTGCCAGCAGAACAACAGGGGGCCCCACCACAGATACGCAGTATTTT.

The chain couples TRBV19 to TRBJ1-1; D is undetermined. The CDR3 runs to 13 residues. Germline V gives CDR1 LNHDA, CDR2 SQIVND (reference sequence). V lost 1 base and J 5 bases, leaving 8 bases between the germline ends. DNA for the CDR3: TGTGCCAGTAGTATAGTGCCTTCAACTGAAGCTTTCTTT. It yields the protein CASSIVPSTEAFF. The whole variable domain, remainder taken from reference TRBV19 and TRBJ1-1, is DGGITQSPKYLFRKEGQNVTLSCEQNLNHDAMYWYRQDPGQGLRLIYYSQIVNDFQKGDIAEGYSVSREKKESFPLTVTSAQKNPTAFYLCASSIVPSTEAFFGQGTRLTVV.

This clone is a singleton in its sample. V and J are TRBV19 and TRBJ1-1; tentatively, D is TRBD1 (5 bases). CDR1 is LNHDA, CDR2 SQIVND, per germline (reference sequence). The V gene lost 10 bases and the J gene lost 6 bases, with 18 bases spanning the gap. CDR3 length: 13 residues. The CDR3 bases are TGTGCCACAAAGTTGTCAGGGTTCGCTGAAGCTTTCTTT. Its protein product is CATKLSGFAEAFF.

CDR3 loop: CASSQSGSGSYNEQFF. The CDR3 bases are TGCGCCAGCAGCCAGTCGGGTAGCGGCTCCTACAATGAGCAGTTCTTC. This chain connects TRBV5-1 to TRBJ2-1, with D maybe TRBD2 (6 bases). There are 16 residues in the CDR3. Germline loops: CDR1 SGHRS, CDR2 YFSETQ. Trimming cost V 4 bases and J 0 bases, with 14 bases left between them.

The chain uses TRBV2 and TRBJ2-7; the D is unclear. V shed 8 bases and J shed 0 bases, with 14 bases lying between them. The CDR3 has 14 amino acids. Looked up from germline, CDR1 is SNHLY and CDR2 is FYNNEI. CDR3: CASESPGRSYEQYF. In nucleotides, the CDR3 is TGTGCCAGCGAATCCCCAGGTCGCTCCTACGAGCAGTACTTC. Variable domain in full (rest from reference TRBV2 and TRBJ2-7): EPEVTQTPSHQVTQMGQEVILRCVPISNHLYFYWYRQILGQKVEFLVSFYNNEISEKSEIFDDQFSVERPDGSNFTLKIRSTKLEDSAMYFCASESPGRSYEQYFGPGTRLTVT.

The chain links TRBV7-8 to TRBJ2-1; 11 bases fit TRBD2. The V gene end was trimmed by 1 base and the J gene end by 4 bases; junction bases not matched to a gene: 9. Germline lookup yields CDR1 SGHVS and CDR2 FQNEAQ. This CDR3 is 18 amino acids long. The CDR3 DNA sequence: TGTGCCAGCAGCTTAGTCCCTAGCGGGGGGACATTTTACAATGAGCAGTTCTTC. This codes for CASSLVPSGGTFYNEQFF.

The chain uses TRBV27 and TRBJ2-1; 10 bases map to TRBD2. V dropped 6 bases and J dropped 3; count of bases not matched to a gene: 8. The CDR3 loop spans 16 amino acids. CDR1 and CDR2 (germline): MNHEY, SMNVEV (reference sequence). CDR3 residues: CASSERRTSGYNEQFF. CDR3 in DNA: TGTGCCAGCAGCGAACGAAGGACTAGCGGCTACAATGAGCAGTTCTTC.

The CDR3 region is CASSQAQGVAEQYF. The CDR3, as DNA: TGTGCCAGCAGCCAAGCACAGGGGGTGGCCGAGCAGTACTTC. The chain carries TRBV14 and TRBJ2-7, with TRBD1 matching over 8 bases. CDR1 is SGHDN, CDR2 FVKESK, per germline. The J segment lost 6 bases and the V segment lost 1 base, leaving 5 bases of the junction unmatched. The CDR3 covers 14 residues.

The chain employs TRBV27 and TRBJ2-3, with 10 bases aligning to TRBD2. From germline, CDR1 is MNHEY and CDR2 SMNVEV (reference sequence). V trimming: 8 bases; J trimming: 4 bases; junction bases outside the gene matches: 12. CDR3 length: 16 amino acids. CDR3 sequence (DNA): TGTGCCAGCGGGCCGATTCAGCGGGGGGGCTCAGATACGCAGTATTTT. Protein: CASGPIQRGGSDTQYF.

The chain couples TRBV6-5 to TRBJ2-1, with D tentatively TRBD2 (6 bases). CDR3 length: 12 residues. Germline CDR1 is MNHEY and CDR2 is SVGAGI. Trimming removed 6 bases at V and 5 bases at J, with 8 bases between. This CDR3 reads CASSGGDNEQFF. The CDR3 region has the DNA TGTGCCAGCAGCGGGGGTGACAATGAGCAGTTCTTC.

The chain has TRBV10-2 and TRBJ2-4; 8 bases line up with TRBD1. Unmatched junction bases numbered 10, after V lost 0 bases and J lost 0 bases. The germline CDR1 and CDR2 sequences are WSHSY and SAAADI. This CDR3 spans 19 amino acids. For the CDR3, the DNA is TGCGCCAGCAGTGAGTCAAGTCGGACAGGGATTCTAGCCAAAAACATTCAGTACTTC. Amino acid sequence: CASSESSRTGILAKNIQYF.

The chain employs TRBV7-6 and TRBJ2-1, with D uncertain. This CDR3 region has 17 residues. The germline gives CDR1 SGHVS, CDR2 FNYEAQ. V shed 4 bases and J shed 6 bases, with 22 bases lying between them. In DNA form, the CDR3 reads TGTGCCAGCAGCTCCCTCCCGTTCGGTGGCTCTATCAATGAGCAGTTCTTC. This sequence encodes CASSSLPFGGSINEQFF. The full variable domain, in which reference TRBV7-6 and TRBJ2-1 provide the parts outside the CDR3, is GAGVSQSPRYKVTKRGQDVALRCDPISGHVSLYWYRQALGQGPEFLTYFNYEAQQDKSGLPNDRFSAERPEGSISTLTIQRTEQRDSAMYRCASSSLPFGGSINEQFFGPGTRLTVL.

This rearrangement joins TRBV27 to TRBJ2-3; 8 bases agree with TRBD2. CDR1 and CDR2 from the germline V gene are MNHEY and SMNVEV (reference sequence). The CDR3 sequence is 14 residues long. The junction had 6 bases not matched to a gene; V was cut back by 8 bases and J by 2 bases. This chain's CDR3 is CASSLAGNTDTQYF. The CDR3 coding sequence is TGTGCCAGCTCCCTAGCGGGTAACACAGATACGCAGTATTTT.

The rearrangement joins TRBV27 to TRBJ1-6, with unresolved D. This CDR3 region has 16 residues. V lost 6 bases and J 1 base, leaving 13 bases between the germline ends. CDR1 and CDR2 (germline): MNHEY, SMNVEV (reference sequence). In DNA, the CDR3 is TGTGCCAGCAGCCCTGGAGGTTGGTCCTATAATTCACCCCTCCACTTT. Translated, it gives CASSPGGWSYNSPLHF.

The V call is TRBV7-8, the J call TRBJ1-5; D gene uncertain. Germline CDR1 and CDR2: SGHVS and FQNEAQ. V shed 1 base and J shed 0 bases, with 13 bases lying between them. The CDR3 sequence is 17 residues long. CDR3 DNA: TGTGCCAGCAGCTTAGATGCAGTACCTTATAGCAATCAGCCCCAGCATTTT. Its protein product is CASSLDAVPYSNQPQHF.

V is TRBV13 and J is TRBJ2-1; 7 bases line up with TRBD2. The CDR3 sequence is 18 residues long. The germline CDR1 and CDR2 sequences are PRHDT and FYEKMQ (reference sequence). Trimming at V came to 0 bases and at J to 2 bases, leaving 10 bases not matched to a gene. In DNA form, the CDR3 reads TGTGCCAGCAGCTTAGGCATGGGGCGGGAGAATCCCTACAATGAGCAGTTCTTC. This sequence encodes CASSLGMGRENPYNEQFF.

The DNA of the CDR3 is TGCGCCAGCAGACCCGGGACAGGGGGCCTCAACACCGGGGAGCTGTTTTTT. Its translation is CASRPGTGGLNTGELFF. The chain uses TRBV5-1 and TRBJ2-2, with 12 bases that match TRBD1. J lost 2 bases, V lost 5 bases, and 7 bases had no gene match. The CDR3 totals 17 residues. Germline assignment: CDR1 SGHRS and CDR2 YFSETQ.

This rearrangement joins TRBV7-9 to TRBJ2-4; TRBD1 agrees at 10 bases. V shed 4 bases, J shed 1 base, and the junction held 4 bases outside the gene matches. The CDR3 covers 16 residues. CDR1 is SEHNR and CDR2 is FQNEAQ in the germline V gene (reference sequence). CDR3 DNA: TGTGCCAGCAGCTGGGACAGGGGTCTTGCCAAAAACATTCAGTACTTC. This translates into CASSWDRGLAKNIQYF.

This clone was seen a single time. The CDR3 DNA reads TGTGCCAGCAGCGTAGGGGGACTAGCGGGAGAGGCCGGGGAGCTGTTTTTT. It is translated as CASSVGGLAGEAGELFF. The chain couples TRBV9 to TRBJ2-2; 14 bases line up with TRBD2. V was clipped by 0 bases and J by 6 bases; unmatched bases: 4. The CDR3 spans 17 residues. Per the germline V gene, CDR1 is SGDLS and CDR2 is YYNGEE.